The 26 T cell receptor beta chains in this list originate from one sample, sequenced in a study of PD-1 blockade in classical Hodgkin lymphoma. Sequencing was performed with immunoSEQ multiplex PCR; in TCRdb, only in-frame clones are kept and a portion is missing. The sample records 25,000 to 35,000 clones, roughly 80% being singletons. Time point noted: cycle 4 day 1 (C4D1), after 6 weeks of nivolumab. All the patients suffered relapse after autologous stem cell transplantation, and brentuximab vedotin exposure differed. The study purified CD4+ T cells from thawed PBMCs using magnetic negative selection. Sample: CD4+ T cells from blood, taken before the fourth cycle of nivolumab. These receptors were obtained from a human donor with classical Hodgkin lymphoma.

V is TRBV6-5 and J is TRBJ2-7; unclear D gene. The ends were cut back, 0 bases at V and 1 base at J, with 10 bases in the middle. This CDR3 has 15 amino acids. Per the germline V gene, CDR1 is MNHEY and CDR2 is SVGAGI. The CDR3 sequence: CASSYSNPGSYEQYF. The CDR3, as DNA: TGTGCCAGCAGTTACTCTAATCCCGGGTCCTACGAGCAGTACTTC.

The rearrangement uses TRBV18 and TRBJ1-5; D may be TRBD1 (5 bases). This CDR3 comprises 13 residues. The germline CDR1 and CDR2 sequences are KGHSH and LQKENI. V was pared by 3 bases and J by 4 bases, with 7 bases between. CDR3 sequence reads: CASSPDRNQPQHF. Here the CDR3 DNA reads TGTGCCAGCTCACCCGACAGAAATCAGCCCCAGCATTTT.

The J gene is TRBJ2-7, the V gene TRBV30; no clear D gene. Trimming took off 1 base at V and 7 bases at J, with 8 bases between the two ends. CDR1 is GTSNPN and CDR2 is SVGIG in the germline V gene (reference sequence). The CDR3 runs 11 residues. The CDR3 loop reads CAWSGTTEQYF. CDR3 coding DNA: TGTGCCTGGAGTGGGACGACTGAGCAGTACTTC.

V gene TRBV28 combines with J gene TRBJ2-2; D is unresolved. V shed 10 bases and J shed 6 bases, with 21 bases lying between them. CDR1 MDHEN and CDR2 SYDVKM come from the germline V gene. CDR3 length equals 15 residues. The CDR3 sequence is CAINSRIPGAGELFF. The CDR3 bases are TGTGCCATCAACTCACGGATCCCCGGAGCCGGGGAGCTGTTTTTT.

The V call is TRBV7-2, the J call TRBJ1-1, with a possible D match to TRBD1 (6 bases). Germline V gene lookup returns CDR1 SGHTA and CDR2 FQGNSA. The CDR3 is made up of 17 amino acids. V lost 3 bases to trimming and J lost 10 bases, with 27 bases between them. The CDR3 spells CASSFFSFGQPIIGAFF. The CDR3 nucleotides are TGTGCCAGCAGCTTCTTCTCTTTCGGACAGCCAATCATCGGAGCTTTCTTT.

Only one count was recorded for this clone. The genes are TRBV6-1 and TRBJ1-5; TRBD1 is a possible D gene (5 bases). The CDR3 runs to 17 residues. Between the trimmed V and J ends, which lost 4 bases and 2 bases, there was a span of 18 bases. Germline-derived CDR1 and CDR2 are MNHNS and SASEGT. CDR3 protein: CASSGIFGGLGNQPQHF. The CDR3 nucleotides read TGTGCCAGCAGTGGGATTTTTGGGGGATTGGGCAATCAGCCCCAGCATTTT.

A few counts support this clone. The CDR3 sequence is CASSPAGETQYF. The CDR3 region has the DNA TGCGCCAGCAGCCCCGCAGGGGAGACCCAGTACTTC. V is TRBV5-1 and J is TRBJ2-5; possibly TRBD1 for D (5 bases). V lost 4 bases, J lost 5 bases, and 9 bases lay in between. The CDR3 spans 12 residues. Germline V CDR1 and CDR2: SGHRS, YFSETQ. Full variable domain (missing parts from reference TRBV5-1 and TRBJ2-5): KAGVTQTPRYLIKTRGQQVTLSCSPISGHRSVSWYQQTPGQGLQFLFEYFSETQRNKGNFPGRFSGRQFSNSRSEMNVSTLELGDSALYLCASSPAGETQYFGPGTRLLVL.

The chain uses TRBV10-3 and TRBJ2-2; D unclear. This CDR3 has 15 residues. V lost 4 bases to trimming and J lost 0 bases, with 9 bases between them. Germline CDR1 ENHRY, CDR2 SYGVKD. This CDR3 is CAISVGSSNTGELFF. In nucleotides, the CDR3 is TGTGCCATCAGTGTGGGCAGCTCGAACACCGGGGAGCTGTTTTTT.

The chain combines TRBV4-2 with TRBJ1-2; 7 bases align to TRBD1. The CDR3 extends over 14 amino acids. Looked up from germline, CDR1 is LGHNA and CDR2 is YNFKEQ. J was trimmed by 8 bases and V by 1 base; bases with no gene match: 7. The CDR3 region has the DNA TGTGCCAGCAGCCAAGGTGTAGGGGGCGAGGGCTACACCTTC. Translated, it gives CASSQGVGGEGYTF.

V usage is TRBV6-5 and J usage is TRBJ1-1, with D possibly being TRBD1 (5 bases). Germline lookup yields CDR1 MNHEY and CDR2 SVGAGI. Trimming took off 10 bases at V and 1 base at J, with 13 bases between the two ends. There are 13 residues in the CDR3. Here the CDR3 reads CAIGGGQNTEAFF. The CDR3 nucleotides read TGTGCCATCGGAGGAGGACAGAACACTGAAGCTTTCTTT.

This chain uses TRBV2 with TRBJ1-1; 9 bases are a match to TRBD1. The CDR3 sequence is 15 residues long. V lost 7 bases to trimming and J lost 1 base; unmatched junction nucleotides: 7. Germline loops: CDR1 SNHLY, CDR2 FYNNEI. CDR3 region: CASKGTGPPNTEAFF. The CDR3, as DNA: TGTGCCAGCAAGGGGACAGGGCCGCCGAACACTGAAGCTTTCTTT.

V and J are TRBV6-5 and TRBJ2-7, with TRBD2 as a possible D gene (6 bases). V was pared by 0 bases and J by 5 bases, with 11 bases between. The CDR3 extends over 14 amino acids. The germline V gene has CDR1 MNHEY and CDR2 SVGAGI. The CDR3 loop reads CASSYSDGGHEQYF. The CDR3, as DNA: TGTGCCAGCAGTTACTCGGACGGGGGACACGAGCAGTACTTC.

The chain employs TRBV28 and TRBJ1-2; 9 nucleotides line up with TRBD1. The germline CDR1 and CDR2 sequences are MDHEN and SYDVKM. The V segment lost 3 bases and the J segment 2 bases; nucleotides outside the gene matches: 4. This CDR3 spans 15 amino acids. The CDR3 DNA is TGTGCCAGCAGTTTCCAGGACAGGGGAAACTATGGCTACACCTTC. Its protein is CASSFQDRGNYGYTF.

J is TRBJ1-4 and V is TRBV19; D unresolved. The germline V gene has CDR1 LNHDA and CDR2 SQIVND (reference sequence). V dropped 1 base and J dropped 7 bases, with 10 bases sitting between them. The CDR3 runs to 14 residues. CDR3 sequence reads: CASSIGGDGEKLFF. In nucleotides, the CDR3 is TGTGCCAGTAGTATAGGTGGAGATGGTGAAAAACTGTTTTTT.

The V gene is TRBV7-6, the J gene TRBJ2-7, with D perhaps given as TRBD1 or TRBD2 (5 bases each). The CDR3 totals 15 residues. Germline V gene lookup returns CDR1 SGHVS and CDR2 FNYEAQ. V gave up 1 base and J gave up 3 bases, with 13 bases separating them. The CDR3 nucleotides are TGTGCCAGCAGCTTAGGAGGGACCGGGGACTACGAGCAGTACTTC. Protein sequence: CASSLGGTGDYEQYF.

The table lists this clone with a few counts. The chain is built from TRBV6-5 and TRBJ2-7; TRBD1 matches 9 bases. There are 13 residues in the CDR3. Germline V gene sequence: CDR1 MNHEY, CDR2 SVGAGI. The V gene end was trimmed by 9 bases and the J gene end by 3 bases; junction bases not matched to a gene: 6. CDR3 bases: TGTGCCAGTATGGACAGGGGTAACTACGAGCAGTACTTC. Protein product: CASMDRGNYEQYF.

The chain uses TRBV27 and TRBJ2-1; TRBD1 matches 8 bases. Germline-derived CDR1 and CDR2 are MNHEY and SMNVEV (reference sequence). There are 17 residues in the CDR3. The V segment lost 6 bases and the J segment 4 bases; nucleotides outside the gene matches: 14. The CDR3 spells CASRLVSLRDRYNEQFF. The CDR3 DNA reads TGTGCCAGCAGATTAGTCTCATTAAGGGACAGGTACAATGAGCAGTTCTTC.

The chain joins TRBV7-9 to TRBJ1-2, with D unresolved. The length of the CDR3 is 14 residues. The germline V gene has CDR1 SEHNR and CDR2 FQNEAQ (reference sequence). The V and J ends lost 1 base and 4 bases respectively, with 10 bases between them. CDR3 amino acids: CASSLEGGVYGYTF. The CDR3 DNA sequence: TGTGCCAGCAGCTTAGAGGGTGGCGTCTATGGCTACACCTTC.

This CDR3 reads CASSYSLPGKLFF. In DNA form, the CDR3 reads TGTGCCAGCAGTTACTCGCTTCCGGGAAAACTGTTTTTT. The chain has TRBV6-5 and TRBJ1-4; D uncertain. CDR3 length equals 13 residues. V was pared by 0 bases and J by 10 bases, with 9 bases between. Looked up from germline, CDR1 is MNHEY and CDR2 is SVGAGI.

The chain uses TRBV18 and TRBJ2-2; D gene ambiguous. Deletions cut 6 bases from V and 4 bases from J, with 15 bases between. Per the germline V gene, CDR1 is KGHSH and CDR2 is LQKENI. The CDR3 loop spans 15 amino acids. CDR3 in amino acids: CASSPISAFTGELFF. CDR3 in DNA: TGTGCCAGCTCCCCCATCTCGGCCTTCACCGGGGAGCTGTTTTTT.

The chain carries TRBV30 and TRBJ1-2; 10 bases are a match to TRBD1. J gave up 6 bases and V 4 bases, and 8 bases lay outside the gene matches. CDR1 and CDR2 from the germline V gene are GTSNPN and SVGIG (reference sequence). The CDR3 covers 14 residues. The DNA of the CDR3 is TGTGCCTGGAACCGGGACAGGGGAGTGGATGGCTACACCTTC. Its protein is CAWNRDRGVDGYTF.

This clone was seen just once. The chain carries TRBV28 and TRBJ1-6; 9 positions match TRBD1. The CDR3 runs 15 residues. Losses at the gene ends were 6 bases for V and 7 bases for J; bases not matched to a gene: 7. The V gene's germline CDR1 is MDHEN and CDR2 SYDVKM. As DNA, the CDR3 is TGTGCCAGCAGACTACAGGGGGCGGACAATTCACCCCTCCACTTT. This codes for CASRLQGADNSPLHF.

This chain connects TRBV5-4 to TRBJ2-2; 9 bases map to TRBD1. After removal of 6 bases from V and 4 bases from J, the junction contained 10 bases not matched to a gene. Per germline, CDR1 SGHNT and CDR2 YYREEE (reference sequence). This CDR3 is 16 amino acids long. CDR3 loop: CASNPDRGELTGELFF. CDR3 in DNA: TGTGCCAGCAACCCTGACAGGGGGGAACTCACCGGGGAGCTGTTTTTT.

This chain connects TRBV5-1 to TRBJ1-1; TRBD1 matches 7 bases. Trimming cost V 2 bases and J 5 bases; bases outside gene matches: 6. Germline V gene data show CDR1 as SGHRS and CDR2 as YFSETQ. The CDR3 runs 14 residues. The CDR3 is CASSLREGATEAFF. The CDR3 bases are TGCGCCAGCAGCTTACGAGAGGGGGCGACTGAAGCTTTCTTT.

The chain employs TRBV2 and TRBJ2-1, with 7 nucleotides matching TRBD1. The CDR3 runs 13 residues. The V gene's germline CDR1 is SNHLY and CDR2 FYNNEI. Trimming at V came to 6 bases and at J to 5 bases, leaving 4 bases not matched to a gene. The CDR3 DNA sequence: TGTGCCAGCAGAACAACAGGGGACAATGAGCAGTTCTTC. Translation gives CASRTTGDNEQFF.

The J gene is TRBJ1-2, the V gene TRBV7-2; TRBD1 is a possible D gene (6 bases). V lost 4 bases and J lost 4, with 10 bases in between. The CDR3 contains 13 residues. Germline V CDR1 and CDR2: SGHTA, FQGNSA. The CDR3 DNA follows: TGTGCCAGCAGCTATCAGGGGAGCTATGGCTACACCTTC. Its translation is CASSYQGSYGYTF.